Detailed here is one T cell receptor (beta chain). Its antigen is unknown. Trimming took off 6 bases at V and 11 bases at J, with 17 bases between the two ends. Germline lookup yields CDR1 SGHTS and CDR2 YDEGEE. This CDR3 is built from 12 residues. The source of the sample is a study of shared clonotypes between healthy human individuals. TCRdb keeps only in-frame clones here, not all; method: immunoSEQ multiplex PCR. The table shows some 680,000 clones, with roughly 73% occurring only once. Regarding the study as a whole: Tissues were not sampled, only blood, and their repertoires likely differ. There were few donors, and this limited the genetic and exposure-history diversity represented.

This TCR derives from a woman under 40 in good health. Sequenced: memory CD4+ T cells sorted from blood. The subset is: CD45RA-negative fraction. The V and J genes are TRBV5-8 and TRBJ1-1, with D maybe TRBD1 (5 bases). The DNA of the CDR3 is TGTGCCAGCACCCCCTTGGGGGGGAATGCTTTCTTT. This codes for CASTPLGGNAFF.